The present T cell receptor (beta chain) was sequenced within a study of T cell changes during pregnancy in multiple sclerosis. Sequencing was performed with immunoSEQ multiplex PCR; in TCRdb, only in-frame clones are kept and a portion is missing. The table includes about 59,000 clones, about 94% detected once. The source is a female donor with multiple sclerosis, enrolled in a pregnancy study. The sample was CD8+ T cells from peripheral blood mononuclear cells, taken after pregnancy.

CDR3 loop: CATSRERERGYNEQFF. The CDR3 DNA reads as TGTGCCACCAGCAGAGAGCGGGAGAGGGGGTACAATGAGCAGTTCTTC. The chain is built from TRBV15 and TRBJ2-1, with TRBD2 as a possible D gene (7 bases). CDR3 length: 16 residues. Germline assignment: CDR1 LNHNV and CDR2 YYDKDF (reference sequence). V was pared by 0 bases and J by 4 bases, with 13 bases between.